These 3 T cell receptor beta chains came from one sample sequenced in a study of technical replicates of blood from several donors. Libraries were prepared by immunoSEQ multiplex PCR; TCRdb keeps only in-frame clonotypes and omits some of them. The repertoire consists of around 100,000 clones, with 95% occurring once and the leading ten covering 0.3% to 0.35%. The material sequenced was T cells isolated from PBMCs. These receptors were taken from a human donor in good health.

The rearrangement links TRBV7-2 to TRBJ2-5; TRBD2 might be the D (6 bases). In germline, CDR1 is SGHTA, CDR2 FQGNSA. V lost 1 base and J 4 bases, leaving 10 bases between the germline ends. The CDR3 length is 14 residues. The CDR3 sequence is CASSLVSGLETQYF. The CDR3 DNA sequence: TGTGCCAGCAGCTTAGTGAGCGGGTTAGAGACCCAGTACTTC.

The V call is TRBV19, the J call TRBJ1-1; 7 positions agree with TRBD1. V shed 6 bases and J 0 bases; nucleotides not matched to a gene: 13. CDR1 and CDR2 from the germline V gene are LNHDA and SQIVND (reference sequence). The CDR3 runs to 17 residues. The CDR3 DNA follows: TGTGCCAGTAGAAGAGACAGGGAAGGCATCATGAACACTGAAGCTTTCTTT. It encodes CASRRDREGIMNTEAFF. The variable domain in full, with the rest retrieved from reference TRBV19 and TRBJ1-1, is DGGITQSPKYLFRKEGQNVTLSCEQNLNHDAMYWYRQDPGQGLRLIYYSQIVNDFQKGDIAEGYSVSREKKESFPLTVTSAQKNPTAFYLCASRRDREGIMNTEAFFGQGTRLTVV.

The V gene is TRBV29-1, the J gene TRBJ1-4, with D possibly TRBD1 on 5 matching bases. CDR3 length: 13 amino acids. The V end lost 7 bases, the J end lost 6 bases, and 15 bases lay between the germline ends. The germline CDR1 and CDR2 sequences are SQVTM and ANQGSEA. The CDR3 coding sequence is TGCAGCGCGCCGTCGGGGGGGGATGAAAAACTGTTTTTT. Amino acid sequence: CSAPSGGDEKLFF.